The rows below give T cell receptor beta chains drawn from one sample of a study of siplizumab effects on memory and regulatory T cells. Sequenced by immunoSEQ multiplex PCR; TCRdb stores in-frame clones only, minus some. This sample yields about 50,000 clones, of which nearly 95% are seen a single time; 17% belongs to the top ten. Sequencing used CD8+ T cells sorted from blood. The receptors originated from a human donor in good health. The CDR3 runs from the conserved cysteine through the conserved F or W. The order of the fields is J gene, clone size, V gene, D gene, CDR3 DNA, CDR3 protein. A D gene is named only where the DNA matches it firmly. Only some rows state a clone size, as once, few, many or a class for expanded clones.

>TRBJ2-5|.|TRBV11-2|TRBD1
TGTGCCAGCAGCTTATCTCCGGGACAGGGGGCTTCAGAGACCCAGTACTTC
CASSLSPGQGASETQYF
>TRBJ2-7|.|TRBV7-9|TRBD2
TGTGCCAGCAGCTTGACTAGCGCAGGATACGAGCAGTACTTC
CASSLTSAGYEQYF
>TRBJ2-7|once|TRBV20-1|.
TGCAGTGCTAGACACGAGCAGTACTTC
CSARHEQYF
>TRBJ2-7|.|TRBV19|.
TGTGCCAGTAGCACGACCCGGGACCTCCACGAGCAGTACTTC
CASSTTRDLHEQYF
>TRBJ2-5|once|TRBV12-5|.
TGTGCTAGTGGTTTAAGCGGCAGGGAGGAAGAGACCCAGTACTTC
CASGLSGREEETQYF
>TRBJ2-7|.|TRBV5-6|TRBD2
TGTGCCAGCAGCGACCATGGATCGGGACTAGTTGGCGAGCAGTACTTC
CASSDHGSGLVGEQYF
>TRBJ2-7|once|TRBV27|TRBD2
TGTGCCAGCAGTTTTGGCGCTAGCGGGAACCCTAGGGAGCAGTACTTC
CASSFGASGNPREQYF
>TRBJ2-1|.|TRBV19|TRBD2
TGTGCCAGTAGATATAGCGGGAGAAGCTCCTACAATGAGCAGTTCTTC
CASRYSGRSSYNEQFF
>TRBJ1-1|.|TRBV11-3|.
TGTGCCAGCAGCTTAAAAGGGAGGAACACTGAAGCTTTCTTT
CASSLKGRNTEAFF
>TRBJ1-5|.|TRBV28|.
TGTGCCAGCAGTTTAACGGGGGCTGGGTCGATGCCCCAGCATTTT
CASSLTGAGSMPQHF
>TRBJ2-7|.|TRBV5-5|.
TGTGCCAGCAGCTTGTCGGCACCTACCTCCTACGAGCAGTACTTC
CASSLSAPTSYEQYF
>TRBJ1-2|.|TRBV14|.
TGTGCCAGCAGCCAAGTCGGGGGCAGTCCCGACTATGGCTACACCTTC
CASSQVGGSPDYGYTF
>TRBJ1-1|.|TRBV10-3|TRBD1
TGTGCCATCAGTGGCCGGGACAGGGAAGGCACTGAAGCTTTCTTT
CAISGRDREGTEAFF
>TRBJ2-5|once|TRBV29-1|TRBD1
TGCAGCGATACTGGGACAGGGGGAGAGACCCAGTACTTC
CSDTGTGGETQYF
>TRBJ2-7|.|TRBV4-1|.
TGCGCCAGCAGCCAAGCCCTTCGAGGACCATACTACGAGCAGTACTTC
CASSQALRGPYYEQYF
>TRBJ2-5|.|TRBV6-5|.
TGTGCCAGCAGTTACCTCCGGACCGGAGAGACCCAGTACTTC
CASSYLRTGETQYF
>TRBJ1-4|.|TRBV29-1|.
TGCAGCGCCACTTTACGGGAAGACGCAACTAATGAAAAACTGTTTTTT
CSATLREDATNEKLFF
>TRBJ2-1|.|TRBV28|.
TGTGCCAGCAGTTTCGGCCAGGAGCAGTTCTTC
CASSFGQEQFF
>TRBJ1-4|.|TRBV10-1|.
TGCGCCAGCAGTGAGAAGCCGAGCCCGAATGAAAAACTGTTTTTT
CASSEKPSPNEKLFF
>TRBJ2-1|.|TRBV4-1|.
TGCGCCAGCAGCCCGGATATCATAGCCTATGAGCAGTTCTTC
CASSPDIIAYEQFF
>TRBJ2-7|.|TRBV27|.
TGTGCCAGCAGTTTATCGGTTGCCGGGGCCTACGAGCAGTACTTC
CASSLSVAGAYEQYF
>TRBJ2-2|.|TRBV12-5|TRBD2
TGTGCTAGTGGTTTGGTACGAAGCGGGAGGAGTATTACCGGGGAGCTGTTTTTT
CASGLVRSGRSITGELFF
>TRBJ2-7|.|TRBV9|.
TGTGCCAGCAGCGTAGGTGGGACGGCGTACGAGCAGTACTTC
CASSVGGTAYEQYF
>TRBJ1-1|.|TRBV7-9|.
TGTGCCAGCAGGGAACAGACGAACACTGAAGCTTTCTTT
CASREQTNTEAFF
>TRBJ2-7|.|TRBV10-3|TRBD1
TGTGCCATCAGTGAGCCGTGGGACAGACCCTACGAGCAGTACTTC
CAISEPWDRPYEQYF
>TRBJ1-5|.|TRBV27|.
TGTGCCAGCAGTTTAATATCGACCCAAGGGGTTGGGGATCAGCCCCAGCATTTT
CASSLISTQGVGDQPQHF
>TRBJ2-3|once|TRBV28|TRBD2
TGTGCCAGCAGTCTCGGACTAGCGGCAGATACGCAGTATTTT
CASSLGLAADTQYF
>TRBJ2-1|.|TRBV7-2|.
TGTGCCAGCGGGTTCTCCGTTAACTACAATGAGCAGTTCTTC
CASGFSVNYNEQFF
>TRBJ1-1|.|TRBV6-5|.
TGTGCCAGCAGTTACTCGATCAGGAACACTGAAGCTTTCTTT
CASSYSIRNTEAFF